This T cell receptor (beta chain) is drawn from a study of blood T cell repertoires in COVID-19 (dated by TCRdb to the early 2020s). Background on the whole study: Samples from collaborators originated in the United States, Italy and Spain and spanned both the acute and convalescent phases of COVID-19. The prospective study material was composed of cDNA or gDNA derived from T cells, B-cell-depleted T cells, or PBMCs. The dataset comprised deeply sampled blood TCRbeta repertoires from subjects exposed to, actively infected with, or recovered from COVID-19. The repertoires were made available in a free public database intended to serve as a resource for research on the immune response to SARS-CoV-2. Samples came from the ongoing ImmuneRACE study (first 160 participants) plus 1,254 subjects from 6 global collaborators. A de-identified subject ID, COVID-19 status, age in years and sex were almost always included in the sample metadata. Where available, HLA class I and class II types were taken from metadata supplied by the sample provider and were not determined by assay-based typing. Paper-wide results and their limitations: How much clinical and demographic metadata was included differed by source and by participant, and the metadata was provided uncurated.

As regards this clone: What this receptor recognizes is not known. Base qualities were left out, and no much larger clone turns up one base away.

TCRbeta CDR3 regions were amplified from genomic DNA using the immunoSEQ Assay, a bias-controlled multiplex PCR. Per the original workflow: The number of nucleated cells in each sample was estimated by amplification of reference gene primers within the assay. Sequence reads were collapsed and filtered to measure the absolute abundance of every unique TCRbeta CDR3 rearrangement. For each sample, productive Simpson clonality was calculated as the square root of Simpson's diversity index across productive rearrangements. TCRdb provides this immuneACCESS table in a form limited to in-frame rearrangements. Some clones are lacking; in checked studies, under half of them reflect an unresolved V gene, and why the rest are absent is not known. The V and J calls and the clone size are those of that table, but D and trimming were determined from the DNA. Here the sample has 27,000 or so clones; about 89% occur a single time. The leading ten clones occupy less than 5% of the sample.

Per the germline V gene, SNHLY is the CDR1 and FYNNEI is the CDR2. Here V drops 6 bases and J drops 7 bases, and the junction holds 6 bases not matched to any gene. The cysteine opens and the phenylalanine closes a CDR3 of 14 amino acids. Only the CDR3 portion is preserved as DNA: 42 bases, with reading frame beginning at the first base. The collaborating institutions used their own protocols to collect whole blood in K2EDTA tubes. For TCRbeta analysis, collaborators shipped samples as frozen whole blood, isolated PBMCs, or DNA extracted from either of those sample types. The chain couples TRBV2 to TRBJ1-5, with TRBD1 matching 10 junction bases. The sequenced material came from peripheral blood. The sequence derives from an older man with active COVID-19. Read as DNA, the sequence is TGTGCCAGCAGGGTGGACAGGGGGGGACAGCCCCAGCATTTT. This codes for CASRVDRGGQPQHF.